The present TCR beta chain was sequenced within a study of T cell responses to AZD1222 COVID-19 vaccine. Across the study: Timing groups of about 4 and about 12 weeks for second doses were pooled. Study-level results: Per reports, nearly half of all spike-specific TCRs target regions that are unmutated in variants. The number of AZD1222 recipients seropositive at baseline was only five to seven. Clonal diversity was possibly underestimated, and white British individuals and females predominated among donors.

Only in-frame clones appear in the TCRdb table, and some are missing; sequencing was by immunoSEQ multiplex PCR. Here the sample spans about 82,000 clones, approximately 90% being singletons. CDR1 is SGHKS and CDR2 is YYEKEE in the germline V gene (reference sequence). The CDR3 is 11 amino acids. V trimming: 4 bases; J trimming: 6 bases; junction bases outside the gene matches: 0. On this clone: What it recognizes is unknown.

The specimen comprised peripheral blood, sampled on day 0 of AZD1222 vaccination. The V gene is TRBV5-5, the J gene TRBJ1-2, with 7 bases lining up with TRBD1. The TCR comes from an adult in good health. CDR3 bases: TGTGCCAGCAGCGACAGGGATGGCTACACCTTC. Translation gives CASSDRDGYTF.